The clone carrying this TCR beta chain was found once. In germline, CDR1 is MNHEY, CDR2 SVGAGI. The CDR3 runs to 12 residues. V was pared by 3 bases and J by 6 bases, with 8 bases between. This record comes from a study of blood T cell repertoires in COVID-19. Whole-study context: Italy, Spain and the United States were the sources of the convalescent and acute COVID-19 samples. PBMCs, B-cell-depleted T cells, or T cells were the source of the cDNA or gDNA that made up the material.

Original analysis: Reference gene primer amplification gave nucleated cell count estimates. Method: immunoSEQ multiplex PCR; TCRdb's copy keeps in-frame clones and lacks some. From that table come the V and J calls and clone size; the DNA was used to work out D and trimming. The data hold about 210,000 clones, with around 82% observed a single time. Sequencing input: peripheral blood. The J gene is TRBJ1-2, the V gene TRBV6-5; D gene uncertain. This receptor was obtained from a woman aged 35 to 49 with active or convalescent COVID-19. DNA of the CDR3: TGTGCCAGCAGTTATTCAGGCAATGGCTACACCTTC. It specifies CASSYSGNGYTF.